A selection of T cell receptor beta chains follows, all from one sample in a study of CD8 T cells in Susac syndrome. TCRdb processed the immunoSEQ multiplex PCR reads anew with MiXCR; each CDR3 protein has one entry. The sample records 150,000 to 200,000 distinct CDR3 sequences, just under 95% being singletons. The sample was CD4+ T cells from PBMCs. The receptors stem from a human donor in good health. Each CDR3 is given with its conserved first and last residue. The order of the fields is J gene, V gene, clone size, CDR3 protein. Part of the rows lack a size; the others show once, few, many or a class for expanded clones.

J gene: TRBJ2-7
V gene: TRBV19
clone size: -
CDR3 protein: CASSLPGPFYEQYF

J gene: TRBJ2-3
V gene: TRBV5-6
clone size: once
CDR3 protein: CASSSTGAPHTQYF

J gene: TRBJ2-5
V gene: TRBV20-1
clone size: -
CDR3 protein: CTGRRTGRETQYF

J gene: TRBJ2-7
V gene: TRBV29-1
clone size: -
CDR3 protein: CSVETGGHEQYF

J gene: TRBJ2-3
V gene: TRBV20-1
clone size: once
CDR3 protein: CSARTSGGATDTQYF

J gene: TRBJ1-5
V gene: TRBV20-1
clone size: -
CDR3 protein: CSARRDAEFNQPQHF

J gene: TRBJ2-7
V gene: TRBV30
clone size: -
CDR3 protein: CAWSQDAYEQYF

J gene: TRBJ1-5
V gene: TRBV28
clone size: -
CDR3 protein: CASHGTGYGNQPQHF

J gene: TRBJ2-4
V gene: TRBV2
clone size: -
CDR3 protein: CASSVPGKNIQYF

J gene: TRBJ2-2
V gene: TRBV4-2
clone size: -
CDR3 protein: CASSQDTGGTGELFF

J gene: TRBJ2-2
V gene: TRBV20-1
clone size: -
CDR3 protein: CSAIDNPNTGELFF

J gene: TRBJ1-1
V gene: TRBV29-1
clone size: -
CDR3 protein: CSVAPLRTNTEAFF

J gene: TRBJ2-5
V gene: TRBV12-3/TRBV12-4
clone size: -
CDR3 protein: CASSRGQPSQETQYF

J gene: TRBJ2-6
V gene: TRBV7-2
clone size: -
CDR3 protein: CASSLFHNSGANVLTF

J gene: TRBJ1-6
V gene: TRBV12-3/TRBV12-4
clone size: -
CDR3 protein: CASSLDPSPLHF

J gene: TRBJ2-3
V gene: TRBV3-1
clone size: -
CDR3 protein: CASGRGASGTDTQYF

J gene: TRBJ2-5
V gene: TRBV14
clone size: -
CDR3 protein: CASSLPHPYQETQYF

J gene: TRBJ1-5
V gene: TRBV7-8
clone size: -
CDR3 protein: CASSLEEGSAQHF

J gene: TRBJ2-7
V gene: TRBV6-1
clone size: -
CDR3 protein: CASSEKYNYEQYF

J gene: TRBJ1-1
V gene: TRBV29-1
clone size: once
CDR3 protein: CSVEGGQTNTEAFF

J gene: TRBJ1-4
V gene: TRBV12-3/TRBV12-4
clone size: -
CDR3 protein: CASSLRGSNEKLFF

J gene: TRBJ1-6
V gene: TRBV18
clone size: -
CDR3 protein: CASSSEGNSPLHF

J gene: TRBJ2-7
V gene: TRBV19
clone size: -
CDR3 protein: CASSSGTASYEQYF

J gene: TRBJ2-7
V gene: TRBV29-1
clone size: -
CDR3 protein: CSVADRGISYEQYF

J gene: TRBJ2-3
V gene: TRBV10-3
clone size: -
CDR3 protein: CATQGSGGDTQYF

J gene: TRBJ1-1
V gene: TRBV19
clone size: few
CDR3 protein: CASSIGLREAFF

J gene: TRBJ2-5
V gene: TRBV7-2
clone size: -
CDR3 protein: CASSPGAVETQYF

J gene: TRBJ1-2
V gene: TRBV12-2
clone size: -
CDR3 protein: CAPRGRGYTF

J gene: TRBJ1-1
V gene: TRBV18
clone size: -
CDR3 protein: CASSFSGTAEAFF

J gene: TRBJ2-2
V gene: TRBV27
clone size: -
CDR3 protein: CASSTYNTGELFF

J gene: TRBJ2-5
V gene: TRBV2
clone size: -
CDR3 protein: CASRETGYQETQYF

J gene: TRBJ1-2
V gene: TRBV9
clone size: -
CDR3 protein: CASAPTRHGPYTF

J gene: TRBJ2-7
V gene: TRBV4-2
clone size: -
CDR3 protein: CASSPGTGARLEQYF